These 4 T cell receptor beta chains came from one sample sequenced in a study of blood T cells in healthy people across ages. The second PCR ran roughly 6 to 11 cycles with a sample-barcoded 5' primer and J-beta primers. TCRdb ran MiXCR on the 5' RACE reads and lists one entry per CDR3 protein. The sample holds roughly 700,000 distinct CDR3 sequences, about 30% seen once. The sample comprised blood. The receptor source for this set is a woman of 80 years or more in good health.

This clonotype has just a few counts. V is TRBV29-1 and J is TRBJ2-1, with D perhaps matching TRBD1 (5 bases). There are 16 residues in the CDR3. CDR1 and CDR2 (germline): SQVTM, ANQGSEA. Between the trimmed V and J ends, which lost 0 bases and 9 bases, there was a span of 21 bases. The CDR3 here is CSVEDRVDSSQGEQFF. Here the CDR3 DNA reads TGCAGCGTTGAAGACCGGGTCGATTCGAGCCAGGGTGAGCAGTTCTTC.

V gene TRBV21-1 combines with J gene TRBJ1-1; TRBD1, the table's D call, was not compared with the DNA. TRBV21-1 is a known pseudogene. The CDR3 totals 16 residues. CDR3 nucleotides: TGTGCCAGCAGGCATTACAGGGGGCCGGGGGACACTGAAGCTTTCTTT. Its translation: CASRHYRGPGDTEAFF.

This clonotype has just a few counts. V is TRBV4-2 and J is TRBJ2-3, with D tentatively TRBD1 (6 bases). Trimming stripped 1 base from V and 4 bases from J, with 9 bases between. CDR3 length: 14 residues. Germline CDR1 is LGHNA and CDR2 is YNFKEQ. CDR3 sequence: CASSQGTDADTQYF. The CDR3 region has the DNA TGTGCCAGCAGCCAAGGGACAGATGCAGATACGCAGTATTTT.

With regard to this clonotype: The junction does not match germline at one end; this may be a read error. This chain connects TRBV7-9 to TRBJ2-7; TRBD2 matches 8 bases. This CDR3 is built from 15 residues. Germline values: CDR1 SEHNR, CDR2 FQNEAQ (reference sequence). The CDR3 here is CASSPPGSGKDEQYF. The CDR3, as DNA: TGCGCCAGCAGCCCCCCAGGTAGCGGGAAGGACGAGCAGTACTTC.